The entry that follows covers one T cell receptor beta chain sequence. An end of the junction does not agree with germline; a read error may underlie this. The data were taken from a study of cytomegalovirus exposure and HLA in healthy donors. Study-wide background: HLA-typed donors contributed around 82 million unique TCRs, which were held in an early data release.

60 Vbeta and 13 Jbeta primers were used in PCR. Assay: immunoSEQ multiplex PCR; the TCRdb copy retains only in-frame clones and omits some. The sample holds 170,000 or so clones, 78% seen once. Germline-derived CDR1 and CDR2 are MNHEY and SMNVEV (reference sequence). The CDR3 totals 15 residues. The V call is TRBV27, the J call TRBJ2-7, with 11 bases fitting TRBD1. The sequenced material came from PBMCs. The clonotype was recovered from a woman aged 50 to 60 in good health and CMV-seropositive. The CDR3 region has the DNA TGTGCCAGCTCCTGGGGACAGGGGGGGACCTACAAGCAGTACTTC. Translating gives CASSWGQGGTYKQYF.